This TCR beta chain comes out of a study of memory CD4+ T cells and cytomegalovirus serostatus. The CDR3 is 13 residues long. The germline CDR1 and CDR2 sequences are MNHNY and SVGAGI (reference sequence). Deletions cut 7 bases from V and 4 bases from J, with 13 bases between. Libraries were prepared by immunoSEQ multiplex PCR; TCRdb keeps only in-frame clonotypes and omits some of them. The sample holds roughly 45,000 clones, roughly 79% seen once. Single viable CD3+CD4+CD8-CD45RO+ cells were sorted as the memory CD4+ T cells. This sequence originates from an adult in good health and CMV-seronegative. The rearrangement joins TRBV6-6 to TRBJ1-1, with D uncertain. Input material: memory CD4+ T cells from blood. In DNA, the CDR3 is TGTGCCAGCACCGCTACCCCGGGCACTGAAGCTTTCTTT. Residues: CASTATPGTEAFF.